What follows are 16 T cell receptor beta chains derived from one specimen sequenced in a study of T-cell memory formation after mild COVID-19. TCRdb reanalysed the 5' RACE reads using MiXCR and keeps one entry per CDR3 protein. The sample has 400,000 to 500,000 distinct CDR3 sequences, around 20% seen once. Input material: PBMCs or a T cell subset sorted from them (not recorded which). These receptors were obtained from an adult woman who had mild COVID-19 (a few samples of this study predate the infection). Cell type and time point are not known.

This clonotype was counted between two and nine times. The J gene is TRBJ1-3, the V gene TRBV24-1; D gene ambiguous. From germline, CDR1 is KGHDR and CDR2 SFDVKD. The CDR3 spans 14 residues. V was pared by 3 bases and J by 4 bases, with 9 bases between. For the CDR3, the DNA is TGTGCCACCAGTGATGGATTGAACGGAAACACCATATATTTT. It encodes CATSDGLNGNTIYF.

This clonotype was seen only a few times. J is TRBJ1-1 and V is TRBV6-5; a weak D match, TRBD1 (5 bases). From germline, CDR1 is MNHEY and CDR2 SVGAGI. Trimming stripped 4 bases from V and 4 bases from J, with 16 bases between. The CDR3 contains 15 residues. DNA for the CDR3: TGTGCCAGCAGTTCAACATCGGCAGGGAGCACTGAAGCTTTCTTT. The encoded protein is CASSSTSAGSTEAFF.

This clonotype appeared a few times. The CDR3 is CASSPSTDQPQHF. In DNA form, the CDR3 reads TGTGCCAGCAGCCCCTCCACAGATCAGCCCCAGCATTTT. The J gene is TRBJ1-5, the V gene TRBV12-3 or TRBV12-4; the D is unclear. The CDR3 is 13 amino acids. V gave up 6 bases and J gave up 5 bases, with 11 bases separating them.

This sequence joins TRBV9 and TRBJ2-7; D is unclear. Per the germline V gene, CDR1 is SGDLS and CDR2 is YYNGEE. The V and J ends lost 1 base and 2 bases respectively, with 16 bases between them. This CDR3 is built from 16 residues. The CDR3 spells CASSVTDLEMAYEQYF. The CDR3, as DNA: TGTGCCAGCAGCGTAACAGACCTCGAGATGGCCTACGAGCAGTACTTC.

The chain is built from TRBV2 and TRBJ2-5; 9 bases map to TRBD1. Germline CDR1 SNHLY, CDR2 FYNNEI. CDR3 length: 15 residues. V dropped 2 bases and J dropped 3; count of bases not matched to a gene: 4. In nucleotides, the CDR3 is TGTGCCAGCAGTGAATTAGGGACAGGGAAAGAGACCCAGTACTTC. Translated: CASSELGTGKETQYF.

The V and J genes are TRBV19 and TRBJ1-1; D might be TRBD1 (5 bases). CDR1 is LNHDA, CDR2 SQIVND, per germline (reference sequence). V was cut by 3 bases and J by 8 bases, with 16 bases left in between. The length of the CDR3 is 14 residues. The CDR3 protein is CASSIPRQPREAFF. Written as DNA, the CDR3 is TGTGCCAGTAGTATCCCAAGACAGCCACGAGAAGCTTTCTTT.

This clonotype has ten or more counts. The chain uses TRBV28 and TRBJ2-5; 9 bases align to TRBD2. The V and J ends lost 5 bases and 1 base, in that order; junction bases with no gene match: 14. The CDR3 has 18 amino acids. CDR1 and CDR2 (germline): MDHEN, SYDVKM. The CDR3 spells CASSLMGAAGGPQETQYF. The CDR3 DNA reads TGTGCCAGCAGTCTTATGGGGGCGGCGGGAGGGCCCCAAGAGACCCAGTACTTC.

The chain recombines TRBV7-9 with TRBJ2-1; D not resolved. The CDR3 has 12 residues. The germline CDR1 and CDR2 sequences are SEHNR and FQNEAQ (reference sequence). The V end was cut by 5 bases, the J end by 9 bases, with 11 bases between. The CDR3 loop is CASSPPSFEQFF. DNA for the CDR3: TGTGCCAGCAGCCCACCTAGTTTTGAGCAGTTCTTC.

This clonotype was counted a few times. CDR3 amino acids: CAISPHSGRALNEQFF. CDR3 DNA sequence: TGTGCCATCAGCCCGCATAGCGGGAGGGCGCTCAATGAGCAGTTCTTC. This rearrangement joins TRBV10-3 to TRBJ2-1; 11 bases map to TRBD2. CDR1 and CDR2 (germline): ENHRY, SYGVKD. The V segment lost 6 bases and the J segment 6 bases; nucleotides outside the gene matches: 10. This CDR3 has 16 amino acids.

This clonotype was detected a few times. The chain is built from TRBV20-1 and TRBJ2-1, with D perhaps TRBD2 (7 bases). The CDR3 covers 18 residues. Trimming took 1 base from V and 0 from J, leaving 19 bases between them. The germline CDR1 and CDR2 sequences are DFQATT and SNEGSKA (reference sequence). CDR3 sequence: CSARGPQRGGYSYNEQFF. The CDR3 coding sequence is TGCAGTGCTAGAGGCCCGCAGAGGGGGGGGTACTCCTACAATGAGCAGTTCTTC.

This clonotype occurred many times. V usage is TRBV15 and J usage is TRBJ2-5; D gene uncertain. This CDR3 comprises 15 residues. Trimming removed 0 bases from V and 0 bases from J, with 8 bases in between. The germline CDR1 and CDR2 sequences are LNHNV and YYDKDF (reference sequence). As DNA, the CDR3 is TGTGCCACCAGCAGAGACCCAGGCTACCAAGAGACCCAGTACTTC. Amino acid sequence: CATSRDPGYQETQYF.

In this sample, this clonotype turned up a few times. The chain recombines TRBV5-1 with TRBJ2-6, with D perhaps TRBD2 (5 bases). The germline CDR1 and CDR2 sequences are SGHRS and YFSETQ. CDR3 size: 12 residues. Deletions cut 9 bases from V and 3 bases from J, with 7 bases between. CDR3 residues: CATRDGANVLTF. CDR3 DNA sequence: TGCGCCACCCGGGATGGGGCCAACGTCCTGACTTTC.

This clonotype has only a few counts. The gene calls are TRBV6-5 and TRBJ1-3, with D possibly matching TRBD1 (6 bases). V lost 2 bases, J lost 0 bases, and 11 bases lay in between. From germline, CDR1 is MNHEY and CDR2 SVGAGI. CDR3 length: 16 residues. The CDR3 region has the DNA TGTGCCAGCAGTTACGGGGGCAGAAACTCTGGAAACACCATATATTTT. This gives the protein CASSYGGRNSGNTIYF.

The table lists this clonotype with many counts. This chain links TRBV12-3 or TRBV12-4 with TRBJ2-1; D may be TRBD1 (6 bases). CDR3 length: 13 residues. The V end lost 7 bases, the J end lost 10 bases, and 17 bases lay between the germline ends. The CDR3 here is CASIWGPGHEQFF. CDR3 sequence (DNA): TGTGCCAGCATCTGGGGGCCAGGGCACGAGCAGTTCTTC.

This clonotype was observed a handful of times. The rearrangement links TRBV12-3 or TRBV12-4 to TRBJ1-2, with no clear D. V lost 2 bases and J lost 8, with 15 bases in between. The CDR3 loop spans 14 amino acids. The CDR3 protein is CASSLSLGPGGYTF. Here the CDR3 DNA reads TGTGCCAGCAGTTTAAGCCTAGGGCCCGGGGGCTACACCTTC.

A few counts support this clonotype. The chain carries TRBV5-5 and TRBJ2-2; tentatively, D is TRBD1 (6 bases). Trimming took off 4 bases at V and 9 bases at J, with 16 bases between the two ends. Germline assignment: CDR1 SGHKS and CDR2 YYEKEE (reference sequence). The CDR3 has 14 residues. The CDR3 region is CASSPGQSTRELFF. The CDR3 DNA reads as TGTGCCAGCAGCCCAGGACAGAGTACTCGGGAGCTGTTTTTT.